Listed here are 20 T cell receptor beta chains from one sample, sequenced in a study of beta chain features in type 1 diabetes. The antigens for these receptors are not known. Expressed TCRB transcripts were sequenced because the isolated RNA had all been reverse transcribed beforehand. Clones were sequenced by immunoSEQ multiplex PCR, and TCRdb holds only the in-frame ones, with some missing. This table holds roughly 220,000 clones, 15% to 20% found once. Study findings and constraints: Among all four CD4+ subsets, Type 1 diabetes patients had TCRB CDR3s that were moderately but significantly shorter.

Sequenced material: naive CD4+ T cells from blood. These receptors all stem from a man aged 25-45 years with type 1 diabetes.

This chain links TRBV25-1 with TRBJ2-2; a possible D gene is TRBD1 (6 bases). V lost 6 bases and J 3 bases, leaving 11 bases between the germline ends. Germline values: CDR1 MGHDK, CDR2 SYGVNS. The CDR3 covers 14 residues. Here the CDR3 DNA reads TGTGCCAGCAGGGGGGCAGGGGACACCGGGGAGCTGTTTTTT. Protein product: CASRGAGDTGELFF.

The chain has TRBV5-4 and TRBJ2-5; maybe TRBD2 (6 bases). This CDR3 has 14 amino acids. The V gene's germline CDR1 is SGHNT and CDR2 YYREEE (reference sequence). V was cut by 3 bases and J by 4 bases, with 13 bases left in between. The CDR3, as DNA: TGTGCCAGCAGCTCCTCAAAAGCGGGAGAGACCCAGTACTTC. Its protein is CASSSSKAGETQYF.

This clone was detected a few times. The V and J genes are TRBV4-2 and TRBJ2-3; tentative D call: TRBD2 (6 bases). Deletions cut 4 bases from V and 4 bases from J, with 18 bases between. Per the germline V gene, CDR1 is LGHNA and CDR2 is YNFKEQ. The CDR3 length is 16 residues. CDR3: CASSPNPSVRADTQYF. The CDR3 DNA is TGTGCCAGCAGCCCTAACCCTAGCGTTCGCGCAGATACGCAGTATTTT.

This clone has a handful of counts. V and J are TRBV25-1 and TRBJ2-1; D gene uncertain. Per the germline V gene, CDR1 is MGHDK and CDR2 is SYGVNS. The CDR3 loop spans 14 amino acids. Trimming removed 4 bases at V and 9 bases at J, with 16 bases between. The CDR3 loop reads CASSASTGQTEQFF. The DNA of the CDR3 is TGTGCCAGCAGTGCTAGTACGGGCCAAACTGAGCAGTTCTTC.

For this clone: The sample holds other DNA sequences that translate to the same CDR3. The V and J genes are TRBV2 and TRBJ1-5; a possible D gene is TRBD1 (5 bases). V was shortened by 8 bases and J by 4 bases, with 9 bases between the two germline ends. The CDR3 contains 12 residues. Germline CDR1 reads SNHLY; CDR2 reads FYNNEI. The CDR3 nucleotides read TGTGCCAGCGCTGGGGGAAATCAGCCCCAGCATTTT. As protein: CASAGGNQPQHF.

This sequence joins TRBV11-2 and TRBJ2-3; 8 bases match TRBD1. After removal of 6 bases from V and 6 bases from J, the junction contained 5 bases not matched to a gene. The CDR3 totals 13 residues. Germline V gene lookup returns CDR1 SGHAT and CDR2 FQNNGV. In nucleotides, the CDR3 is TGTGCCAGCAGGCTGACAGGGGTGGATACGCAGTATTTT. Protein: CASRLTGVDTQYF.

V is TRBV5-1 and J is TRBJ1-1, with D perhaps TRBD1 (6 bases). Trimming stripped 6 bases from V and 6 bases from J, with 15 bases between. From germline, CDR1 is SGHRS and CDR2 YFSETQ. This CDR3 spans 13 amino acids. DNA for the CDR3: TGCGCCAGCACAGGGGAAATTCGTGCTGAAGCTTTCTTT. It encodes CASTGEIRAEAFF.

This clone was counted only a few times. The chain employs TRBV18 and TRBJ2-1; D gene uncertain. Germline V gene sequence: CDR1 KGHSH, CDR2 LQKENI. The CDR3 is made up of 15 amino acids. V gave up 2 bases and J gave up 0 bases, with 8 bases separating them. CDR3 nucleotide sequence: TGTGCCAGCTCACCAAACAGAGGCTCCTACAATGAGCAGTTCTTC. It is translated as CASSPNRGSYNEQFF.

This clone was detected a few times. The chain employs TRBV9 and TRBJ2-7, with unresolved D. The germline V gene has CDR1 SGDLS and CDR2 YYNGEE. This CDR3 spans 14 amino acids. V lost 2 bases and J lost 7, with 16 bases in between. The CDR3 DNA sequence: TGTGCCAGCAGCGTCGATAACGGACCTAGGGAGCAGTACTTC. Translating it yields CASSVDNGPREQYF.

The gene calls are TRBV6-5 and TRBJ2-1, with TRBD1 matching over 9 bases. Per the germline V gene, CDR1 is MNHEY and CDR2 is SVGAGI. CDR3 length: 15 residues. V was clipped by 5 bases and J by 5 bases; unmatched bases: 7. The CDR3 loop reads CASSHTGGRDNEQFF. Written as DNA, the CDR3 is TGTGCCAGCAGTCACACAGGGGGCAGGGACAATGAGCAGTTCTTC.

V and J are TRBV13 and TRBJ2-1; D remains unclear. The CDR3 covers 15 residues. Germline-derived CDR1 and CDR2 are PRHDT and FYEKMQ (reference sequence). The ends were cut back, 5 bases at V and 0 bases at J, with 11 bases in the middle. The CDR3 reads CASSQTTSSYNEQFF. The CDR3 bases are TGTGCCAGCAGCCAAACTACGAGCTCCTACAATGAGCAGTTCTTC.

The table lists this clone with a few counts. The chain is built from TRBV2 and TRBJ2-3; D is unclear. Germline loops: CDR1 SNHLY, CDR2 FYNNEI. The CDR3 spans 13 residues. The V end lost 2 bases, the J end lost 2 bases, and 5 bases lay between the germline ends. This CDR3 is CASSEQFTDTQYF. The CDR3 coding sequence is TGTGCCAGCAGTGAACAGTTCACAGATACGCAGTATTTT.

The chain has TRBV28 and TRBJ2-1, with 10 bases lining up with TRBD1. V trimming: 1 base; J trimming: 3 bases; junction bases outside the gene matches: 3. Germline values: CDR1 MDHEN, CDR2 SYDVKM. The CDR3 length is 16 residues. DNA of the CDR3: TGTGCCAGCAGTTTATTGGGACAGGGGTTCTACAATGAGCAGTTCTTC. Translated: CASSLLGQGFYNEQFF.

In nucleotides, the CDR3 is TGTGCCAGCAGGATGAGAAGGGACCGCCACGAGCAGTACTTC. As protein: CASRMRRDRHEQYF. This chain connects TRBV27 to TRBJ2-7; either TRBD1 or TRBD2 may supply D (5 bases each). The CDR3 contains 14 residues. Germline CDR1 MNHEY, CDR2 SMNVEV (reference sequence). V dropped 6 bases and J dropped 5 bases, with 17 bases sitting between them.

This clone has more than one count but fewer than ten. The chain combines TRBV4-1 with TRBJ2-1; TRBD2 agrees at 8 bases. V dropped 3 bases and J dropped 2; count of bases not matched to a gene: 3. Germline V lookup: CDR1 MGHRA, CDR2 YSYEKL. The CDR3 runs 15 residues. DNA for the CDR3: TGCGCCAGCAGCCAGCTAGCGGGTCCCTACAATGAGCAGTTCTTC. Amino acids: CASSQLAGPYNEQFF.

This clone was seen only a few times. The chain carries TRBV4-1 and TRBJ2-3; D may be TRBD1 (6 bases). Germline CDR1 and CDR2: MGHRA and YSYEKL. The CDR3 has 13 residues. Between the trimmed V and J ends, which lost 4 bases and 5 bases, there was a span of 10 bases. CDR3 DNA: TGCGCCAGCAGCCCCATACAGGGAGATACGCAGTATTTT. Amino acids: CASSPIQGDTQYF.

This chain connects TRBV5-1 to TRBJ2-1, with no clear D. Germline loops: CDR1 SGHRS, CDR2 YFSETQ. Trimming removed 3 bases from V and 7 bases from J, with 11 bases in between. The CDR3 length is 13 residues. This CDR3 is CASSSQMMNEQFF. The CDR3 DNA is TGCGCCAGCAGCTCCCAAATGATGAATGAGCAGTTCTTC. The variable domain in full, completed from reference TRBV5-1 and TRBJ2-1, reads KAGVTQTPRYLIKTRGQQVTLSCSPISGHRSVSWYQQTPGQGLQFLFEYFSETQRNKGNFPGRFSGRQFSNSRSEMNVSTLELGDSALYLCASSSQMMNEQFFGPGTRLTVL.

V gene TRBV29-1 combines with J gene TRBJ2-1; D may be TRBD1 (6 bases). In germline, CDR1 is SQVTM, CDR2 ANQGSEA. V was trimmed by 1 base and J by 0 bases, leaving 10 bases between them. The CDR3 consists of 15 residues. The CDR3 DNA reads as TGCAGCGTTGAAGGCTCAGGGGACTCCTACAATGAGCAGTTCTTC. Its translation is CSVEGSGDSYNEQFF.

The chain links TRBV6-4 to TRBJ2-6; tentative D call: TRBD1 (5 bases). CDR3 length: 15 amino acids. V lost 4 bases and J 4 bases, leaving 11 bases between the germline ends. Germline loops: CDR1 MRHNA, CDR2 SNTAGT. CDR3 in DNA: TGTGCCAGCAGTGTTGGGGCAGGCGGGGCCAACGTCCTGACTTTC. As protein: CASSVGAGGANVLTF.

V and J are TRBV28 and TRBJ1-2; 7 positions agree with TRBD1. Germline V lookup: CDR1 MDHEN, CDR2 SYDVKM. The length of the CDR3 is 15 residues. J gave up 4 bases and V 7 bases, and 12 bases lay outside the gene matches. The CDR3 spells CASKTDRESAYGYTF. The CDR3, as DNA: TGTGCCAGCAAAACCGACAGGGAATCGGCCTATGGCTACACCTTC.